The T cell receptor (beta chain) under discussion was sequenced for a study of blood T cell repertoires in COVID-19. How the authors handled the data: Amplification of reference gene primers provided the estimated nucleated cell counts. Clones were sequenced by immunoSEQ multiplex PCR, and TCRdb holds only the in-frame ones, with some missing. D and trimming were read from the DNA, whereas the V and J calls and clone size are those reported in that table. This table has roughly 230,000 clones, about four fifths appearing once. Germline V lookup: CDR1 SGHRS, CDR2 YFSETQ. V dropped 2 bases and J dropped 3; count of bases not matched to a gene: 5. The CDR3 spans 16 residues.

This sequence was found in a man aged 50-59 years with active or convalescent COVID-19. The V gene is TRBV5-1, the J gene TRBJ1-6, with 7 bases aligning to TRBD1. The sequencing sample was made of peripheral blood. CDR3 sequence: CASSFGDRDYNSPLHF. Written as DNA, the CDR3 is TGCGCCAGCAGCTTCGGCGACAGGGACTATAATTCACCCCTCCACTTT.